This T cell receptor (beta chain) was recorded in a study of T cells in Graves' hyperthyroidism and ophthalmopathy. Study results and limitations: Onset of ophthalmopathy came a median 6.5 months after the model predicted it. Expanded thyroid clonotypes (above 0.001) were mostly also found in blood.

This CDR3 is built from 14 residues. CDR1 and CDR2 from the germline V gene are MNHNS and SASEGT. V trimming: 6 bases; J trimming: 2 bases; junction bases outside the gene matches: 3. The TCR beta CDR3 regions underwent amplification using RNA transcripts as the source. HTBI primers drove first-round RT-PCR of the TCR CDR3. TCRdb reprocessed the multiplex PCR reads via MiXCR and lists one record per CDR3 protein. The data show a few hundred thousand distinct CDR3 sequences, approximately 14% seen once. Participants, patients aged 18 to 65, had newly diagnosed hyperthyroidism with a duration under 2 months. Fresh 10 ml peripheral blood yielded PBMCs. In this sample, this clonotype turned up many times. Its antigen remains unidentified.

The genes are TRBV6-1 and TRBJ2-7; the match to TRBD2 covers 11 bases. Sequencing used blood. This clonotype originated in a woman aged 40 to 49 with Graves' hyperthyroidism. The CDR3 DNA reads TGTGCCAGCAGACAGACTAGCGGGACCTACGAGCAGTACTTC. This translates into CASRQTSGTYEQYF.